This TCR beta chain was found in a study of graft-versus-host responses after intestinal transplantation. This clone has a single count. Its antigen remains unknown. Germline CDR1 is LNHDA and CDR2 is SQIVND (reference sequence). The V segment lost 4 bases and the J segment 5 bases; nucleotides outside the gene matches: 2. The CDR3 is made up of 13 amino acids. The repertoire was sequenced with immunoSEQ multiplex PCR; TCRdb's copy has only in-frame clones and lacks some. The sample lists over 45,000 clones; almost 95% were seen once. Whole-study findings and limits: Ileal or blood samples showed some GvH clones first, and such clones were also found in recipient marrow.

The sample was unstimulated CD4+ T cells sorted from spleen or lymph node cells, taken before transplant. The receptor comes from a human donor who was the organ donor for an intestinal transplant. V and J are TRBV19 and TRBJ1-2; 9 bases map to TRBD1. CDR3 bases: TGTGCCAGTAGTACGACAGGGGGATATGGCTACACCTTC. It yields the protein CASSTTGGYGYTF. Based on the CDR3 plus reference TRBV19 and TRBJ1-2, the full variable domain is DGGITQSPKYLFRKEGQNVTLSCEQNLNHDAMYWYRQDPGQGLRLIYYSQIVNDFQKGDIAEGYSVSREKKESFPLTVTSAQKNPTAFYLCASSTTGGYGYTFGSGTRLTVV.